This section outlines one T cell receptor (beta chain) sequence together with its context. One junction end disagrees with the germline gene, perhaps due to a read error. The CDR3 spans 14 residues. Germline V lookup: CDR1 SGHTA, CDR2 FQGNSA. The sample is drawn from a study of T cell repertoires in cytomegalovirus infection. TCRdb processed the reads anew with MiXCR; each CDR3 protein has one entry. The table shows about 76,000 distinct CDR3 sequences, with approximately 3.7% occurring only once. The sequence was obtained from a human donor in good health (CMV status not recorded). Some clones in this sample may be carry-over from other donors' samples. Specimen: PBMCs. V usage is TRBV7-2 and J usage is TRBJ1-6; TRBD1 might be the D (5 bases). CDR3 in DNA: TGTGCCAGAGGCTTAGCAGGGCGGGGTTCACCCCTCCCCTTT. Amino acid sequence: CARGLAGRGSPLPF.